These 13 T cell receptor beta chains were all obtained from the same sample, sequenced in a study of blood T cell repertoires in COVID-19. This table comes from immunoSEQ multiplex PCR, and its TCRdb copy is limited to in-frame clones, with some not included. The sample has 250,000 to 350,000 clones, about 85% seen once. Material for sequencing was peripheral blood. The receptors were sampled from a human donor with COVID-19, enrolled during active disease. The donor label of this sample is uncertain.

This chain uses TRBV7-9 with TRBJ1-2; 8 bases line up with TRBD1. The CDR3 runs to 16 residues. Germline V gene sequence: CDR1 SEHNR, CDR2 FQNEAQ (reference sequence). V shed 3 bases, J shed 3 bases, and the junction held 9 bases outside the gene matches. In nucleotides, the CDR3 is TGTGCCAGCAGCTTCGACAGGGGAGTATCCGACTATGGCTACACCTTC. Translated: CASSFDRGVSDYGYTF. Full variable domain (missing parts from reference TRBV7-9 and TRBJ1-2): DTGVSQNPRHKITKRGQNVTFRCDPISEHNRLYWYRQTLGQGPEFLTYFQNEAQLEKSRLLSDRFSAERPKGSFSTLEIQRTEQGDSAMYLCASSFDRGVSDYGYTFGSGTRLTVV.

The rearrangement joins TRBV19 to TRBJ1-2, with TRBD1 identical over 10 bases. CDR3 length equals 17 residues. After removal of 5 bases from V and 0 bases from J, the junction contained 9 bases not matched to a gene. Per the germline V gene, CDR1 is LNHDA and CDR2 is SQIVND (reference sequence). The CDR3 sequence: CASSPGQGYFSNYGYTF. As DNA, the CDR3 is TGTGCCAGTAGTCCGGGACAGGGGTATTTCTCTAACTATGGCTACACCTTC.

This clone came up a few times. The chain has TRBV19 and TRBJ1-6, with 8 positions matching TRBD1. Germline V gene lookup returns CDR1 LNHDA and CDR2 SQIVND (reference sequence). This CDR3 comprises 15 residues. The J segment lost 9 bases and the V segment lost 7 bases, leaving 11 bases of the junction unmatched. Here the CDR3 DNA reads TGTGCCAGTACCCGGACAGGGAATGAGGGTTCACCCCTCCACTTT. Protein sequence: CASTRTGNEGSPLHF.

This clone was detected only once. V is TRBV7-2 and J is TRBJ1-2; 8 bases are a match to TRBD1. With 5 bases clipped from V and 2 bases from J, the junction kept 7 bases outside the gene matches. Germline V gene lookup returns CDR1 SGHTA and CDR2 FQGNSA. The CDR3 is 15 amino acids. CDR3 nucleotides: TGTGCCAGCAGCCCCCGGCCAGGGGGCAACTATGGCTACACCTTC. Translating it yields CASSPRPGGNYGYTF. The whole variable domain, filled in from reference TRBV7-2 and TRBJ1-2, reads GAGVSQSPSNKVTEKGKDVELRCDPISGHTALYWYRQSLGQGLEFLIYFQGNSAPDKSGLPSDRFSAERTGGSVSTLTIQRTQQEDSAVYLCASSPRPGGNYGYTFGSGTRLTVV.

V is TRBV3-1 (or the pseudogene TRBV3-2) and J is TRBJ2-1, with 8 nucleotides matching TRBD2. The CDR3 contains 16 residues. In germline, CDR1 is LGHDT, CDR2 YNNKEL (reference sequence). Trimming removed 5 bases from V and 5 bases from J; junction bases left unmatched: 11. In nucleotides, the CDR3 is TGTGCCAGCAGCTCTCCGGGGACTAGGACGAACAATGAGCAGTTCTTC. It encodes CASSSPGTRTNNEQFF.

In nucleotides, the CDR3 is TGTGCCAGCAGTTTAACTGGTCAGCCCCAGCATTTT. Residues: CASSLTGQPQHF. The genes are TRBV27 and TRBJ1-5, with unresolved D. V lost 2 bases and J lost 6, with 5 bases in between. CDR3 length: 12 amino acids. Germline-derived CDR1 and CDR2 are MNHEY and SMNVEV (reference sequence).

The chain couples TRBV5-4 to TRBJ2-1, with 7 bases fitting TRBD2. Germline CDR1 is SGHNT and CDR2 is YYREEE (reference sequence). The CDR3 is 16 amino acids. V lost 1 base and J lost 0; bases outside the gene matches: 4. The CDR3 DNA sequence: TGTGCCAGCAGCTTGATGGGACTACGCTCCTACAATGAGCAGTTCTTC. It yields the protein CASSLMGLRSYNEQFF.

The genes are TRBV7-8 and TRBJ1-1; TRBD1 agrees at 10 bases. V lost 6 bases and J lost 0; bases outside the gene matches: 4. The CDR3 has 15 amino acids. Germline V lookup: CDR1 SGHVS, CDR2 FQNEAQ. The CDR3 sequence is CASRPTGGVNTEAFF. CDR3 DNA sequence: TGTGCCAGCAGACCGACAGGGGGCGTGAACACTGAAGCTTTCTTT.

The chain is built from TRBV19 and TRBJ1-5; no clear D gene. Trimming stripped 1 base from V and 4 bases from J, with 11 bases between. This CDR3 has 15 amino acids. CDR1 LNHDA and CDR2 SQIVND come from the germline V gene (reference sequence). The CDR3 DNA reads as TGTGCCAGTAGTATAGTGGCCCAATTGAATCAGCCCCAGCATTTT. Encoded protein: CASSIVAQLNQPQHF.

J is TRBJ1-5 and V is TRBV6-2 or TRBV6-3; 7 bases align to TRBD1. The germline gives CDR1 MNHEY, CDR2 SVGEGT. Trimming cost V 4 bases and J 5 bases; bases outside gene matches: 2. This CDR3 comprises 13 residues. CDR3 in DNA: TGTGCCAGCAGTTGGGACAGCTATCAGCCCCAGCATTTT. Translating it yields CASSWDSYQPQHF.

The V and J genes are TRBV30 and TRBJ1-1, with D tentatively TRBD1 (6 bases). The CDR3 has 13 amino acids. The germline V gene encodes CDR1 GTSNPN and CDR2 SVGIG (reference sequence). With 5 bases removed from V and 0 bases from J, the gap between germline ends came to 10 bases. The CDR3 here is CAWGRGLNTEAFF. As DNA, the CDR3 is TGTGCCTGGGGCAGGGGTCTGAACACTGAAGCTTTCTTT. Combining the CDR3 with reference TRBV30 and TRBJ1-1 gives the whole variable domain SQTIHQWPATLVQPVGSPLSLECTVEGTSNPNLYWYRQAAGRGLQLLFYSVGIGQISSEVPQNLSASRPQDRQFILSSKKLLLSDSGFYLCAWGRGLNTEAFFGQGTRLTVV.

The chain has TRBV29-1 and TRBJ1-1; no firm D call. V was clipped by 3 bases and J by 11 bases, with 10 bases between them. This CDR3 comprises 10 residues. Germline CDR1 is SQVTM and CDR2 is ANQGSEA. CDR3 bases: TGCAGCGTTGAGAGGGCCACGGCTTTCTTT. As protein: CSVERATAFF. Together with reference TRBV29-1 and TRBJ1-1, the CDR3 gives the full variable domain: SAVISQKPSRDICQRGTSLTIQCQVDSQVTMMFWYRQQPGQSLTLIATANQGSEATYESGFVIDKFPISRPNLTFSTLTVSNMSPEDSSIYLCSVERATAFFGQGTRLTVV.

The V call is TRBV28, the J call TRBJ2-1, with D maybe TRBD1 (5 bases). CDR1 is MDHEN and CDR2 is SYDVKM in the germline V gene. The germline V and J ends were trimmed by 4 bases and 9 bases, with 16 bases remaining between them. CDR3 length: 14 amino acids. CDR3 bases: TGTGCCAGCAGTTCCGACAGTGGGCTTCGTGAGCAGTTCTTC. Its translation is CASSSDSGLREQFF.